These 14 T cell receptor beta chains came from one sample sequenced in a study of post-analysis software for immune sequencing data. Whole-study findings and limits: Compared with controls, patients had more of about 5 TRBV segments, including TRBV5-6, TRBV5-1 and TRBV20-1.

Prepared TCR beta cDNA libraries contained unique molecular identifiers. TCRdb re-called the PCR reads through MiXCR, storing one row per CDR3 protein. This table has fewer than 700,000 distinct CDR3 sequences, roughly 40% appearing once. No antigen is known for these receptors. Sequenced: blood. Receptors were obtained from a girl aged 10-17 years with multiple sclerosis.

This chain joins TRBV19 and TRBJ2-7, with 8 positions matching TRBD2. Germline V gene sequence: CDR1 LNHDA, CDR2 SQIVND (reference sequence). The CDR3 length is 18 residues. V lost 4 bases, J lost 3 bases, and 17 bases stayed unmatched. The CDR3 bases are TGTGCCAGTAGTACCCGGAGTAGCGGGGAGGGATCGTTCTACGAGCAGTACTTC. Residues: CASSTRSSGEGSFYEQYF. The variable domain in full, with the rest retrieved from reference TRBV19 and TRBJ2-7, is DGGITQSPKYLFRKEGQNVTLSCEQNLNHDAMYWYRQDPGQGLRLIYYSQIVNDFQKGDIAEGYSVSREKKESFPLTVTSAQKNPTAFYLCASSTRSSGEGSFYEQYFGPGTRLTVT.

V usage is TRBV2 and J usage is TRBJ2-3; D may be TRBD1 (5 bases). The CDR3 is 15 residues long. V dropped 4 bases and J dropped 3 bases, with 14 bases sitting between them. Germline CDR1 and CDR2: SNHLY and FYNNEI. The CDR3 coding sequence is TGTGCCAGCAGTGGCTCGAGCAGGGATACAGATACGCAGTATTTT. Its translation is CASSGSSRDTDTQYF.

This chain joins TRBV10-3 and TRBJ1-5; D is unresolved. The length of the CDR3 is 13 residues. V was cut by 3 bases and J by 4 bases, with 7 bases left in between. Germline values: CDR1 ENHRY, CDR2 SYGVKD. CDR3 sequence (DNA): TGTGCCATCAGTGAAAGGGCAAATCAGCCCCAGCATTTT. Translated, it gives CAISERANQPQHF.

The CDR3 nucleotides are TGTGCCATCAGTGACTTCGGGACAGGGGCGAACACCGGGGAGCTGTTTTTT. Translation gives CAISDFGTGANTGELFF. The chain carries TRBV10-3 and TRBJ2-2, with TRBD1 identical over 10 bases. This CDR3 is built from 17 residues. Unmatched junction bases numbered 4, after V lost 3 bases and J lost 0 bases. Germline V CDR1 and CDR2: ENHRY, SYGVKD.

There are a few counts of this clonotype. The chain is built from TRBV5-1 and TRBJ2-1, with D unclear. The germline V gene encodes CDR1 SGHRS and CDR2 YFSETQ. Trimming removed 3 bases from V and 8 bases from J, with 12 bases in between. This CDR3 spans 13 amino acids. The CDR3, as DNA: TGCGCCAGCAGCTCATCCCCGGCGGATGAGCAGTTCTTC. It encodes CASSSSPADEQFF.

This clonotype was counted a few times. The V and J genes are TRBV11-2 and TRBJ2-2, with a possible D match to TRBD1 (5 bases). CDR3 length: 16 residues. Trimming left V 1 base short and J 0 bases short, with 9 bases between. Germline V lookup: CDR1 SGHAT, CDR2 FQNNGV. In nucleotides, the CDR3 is TGTGCCAGCAGCTTAGTGGGGCGAGCGAACACCGGGGAGCTGTTTTTT. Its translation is CASSLVGRANTGELFF.

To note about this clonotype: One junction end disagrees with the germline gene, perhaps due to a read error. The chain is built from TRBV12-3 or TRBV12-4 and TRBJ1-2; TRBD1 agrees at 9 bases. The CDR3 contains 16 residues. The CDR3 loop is CASSLATDRGDYGYTF. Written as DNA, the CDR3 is TGTGCCAGCAGTCTAGCAACCGACAGGGGGGACTATGGCTACACCTTC.

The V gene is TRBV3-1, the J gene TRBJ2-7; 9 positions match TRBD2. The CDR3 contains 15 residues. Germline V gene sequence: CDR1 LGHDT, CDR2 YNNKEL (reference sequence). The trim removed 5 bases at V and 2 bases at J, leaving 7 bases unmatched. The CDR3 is CASSVGLAQTYEQYF. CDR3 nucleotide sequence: TGTGCCAGCAGCGTTGGACTAGCGCAAACCTACGAGCAGTACTTC.

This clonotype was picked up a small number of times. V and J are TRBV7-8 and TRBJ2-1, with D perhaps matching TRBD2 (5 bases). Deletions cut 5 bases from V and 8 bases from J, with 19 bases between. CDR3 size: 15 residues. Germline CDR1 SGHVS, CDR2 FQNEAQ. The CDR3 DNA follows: TGTGCCAGCAGCCCTAGCCCTCAAGGGTGGGATGAGCAGTTCTTC. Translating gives CASSPSPQGWDEQFF.

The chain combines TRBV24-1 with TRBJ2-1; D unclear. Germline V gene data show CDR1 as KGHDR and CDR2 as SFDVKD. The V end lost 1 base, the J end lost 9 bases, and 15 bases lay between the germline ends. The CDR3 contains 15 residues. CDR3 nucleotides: TGTGCCACCAGTGATTTAGCTCGTGAGAATGGTGAGCAGTTCTTC. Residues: CATSDLARENGEQFF.

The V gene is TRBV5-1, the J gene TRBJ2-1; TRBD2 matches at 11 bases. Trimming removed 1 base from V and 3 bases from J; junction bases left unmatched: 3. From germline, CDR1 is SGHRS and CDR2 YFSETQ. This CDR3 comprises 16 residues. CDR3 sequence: CASSLITSGSYNEQFF. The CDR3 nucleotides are TGCGCCAGCAGCTTGATAACTAGCGGGAGCTACAATGAGCAGTTCTTC.

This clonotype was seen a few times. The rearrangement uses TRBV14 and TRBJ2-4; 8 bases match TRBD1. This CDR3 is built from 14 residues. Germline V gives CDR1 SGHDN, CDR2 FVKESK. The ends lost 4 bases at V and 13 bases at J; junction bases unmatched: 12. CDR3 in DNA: TGTGCCAGCAGCCTACACAGGGGGTCTAGGGAGCAGTACTTC. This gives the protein CASSLHRGSREQYF. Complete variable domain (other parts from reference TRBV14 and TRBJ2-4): EAGVTQFPSHSVIEKGQTVTLRCDPISGHDNLYWYRRVMGKEIKFLLHFVKESKQDESGMPNNRFLAERTGGTYSTLKVQPAELEDSGVYFCASSLHRGSREQYFGAGTRLSVL.

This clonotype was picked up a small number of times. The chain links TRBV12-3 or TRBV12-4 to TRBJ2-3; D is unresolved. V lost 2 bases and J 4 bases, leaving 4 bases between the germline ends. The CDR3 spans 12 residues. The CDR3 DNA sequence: TGTGCCAGCAGTTTACCTCCAGATACGCAGTATTTT. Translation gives CASSLPPDTQYF.

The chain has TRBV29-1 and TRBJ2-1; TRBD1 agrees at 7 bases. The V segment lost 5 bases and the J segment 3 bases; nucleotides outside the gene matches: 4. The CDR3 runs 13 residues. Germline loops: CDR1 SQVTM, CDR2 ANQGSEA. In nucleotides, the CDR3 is TGCAGCGTTCGCGGACAGGTCTACAATGAGCAGTTCTTC. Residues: CSVRGQVYNEQFF.